This T cell receptor (beta chain) was found in a study of metastatic and nonmetastatic thyroid tumors. Among the patients, none had received any treatment before thyroid surgery. V lost 6 bases to trimming and J lost 3 bases; unmatched junction nucleotides: 3. The germline CDR1 and CDR2 sequences are MNHEY and SVGEGT. The CDR3 consists of 13 residues. TCRdb reanalyzed the PCR reads with MiXCR. The table lists tens of thousands of clones, roughly 4.1% of them singletons. The sequencing input was blood. The sequence was collected from a female donor with papillary thyroid cancer or a benign thyroid nodule (not recorded which). Some clones in this sample may be carry-over from other donors' samples. The chain uses TRBV6-2 or TRBV6-3 and TRBJ1-2, with 8 bases fitting TRBD1. The CDR3 here is CASRSTGDYGYTF. The CDR3 DNA is TGTGCCAGCAGATCGACAGGGGACTATGGCTACACCTTC.